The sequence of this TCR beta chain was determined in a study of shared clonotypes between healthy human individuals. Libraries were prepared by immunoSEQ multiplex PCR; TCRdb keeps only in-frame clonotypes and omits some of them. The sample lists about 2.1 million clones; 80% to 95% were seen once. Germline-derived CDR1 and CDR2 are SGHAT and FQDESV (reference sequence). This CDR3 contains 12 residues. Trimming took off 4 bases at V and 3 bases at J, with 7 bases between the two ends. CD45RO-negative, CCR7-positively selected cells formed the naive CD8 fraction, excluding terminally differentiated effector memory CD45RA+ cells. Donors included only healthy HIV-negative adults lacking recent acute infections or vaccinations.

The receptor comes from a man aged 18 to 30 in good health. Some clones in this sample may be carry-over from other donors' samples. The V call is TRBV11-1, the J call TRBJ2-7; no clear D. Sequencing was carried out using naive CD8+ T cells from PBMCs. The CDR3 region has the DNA TGTGCCAGCAGCTACGACGGCTACGAGCAGTACTTC. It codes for CASSYDGYEQYF. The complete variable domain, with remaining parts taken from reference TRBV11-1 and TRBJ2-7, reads EAEVAQSPRYKITEKSQAVAFWCDPISGHATLYWYRQILGQGPELLVQFQDESVVDDSQLPKDRFSAERLKGVDSTLKIQPAELGDSAMYLCASSYDGYEQYFGPGTRLTVT.